This T cell receptor (beta chain) was captured in a study of T cell repertoires in cytomegalovirus infection. MiXCR, applied by TCRdb to the reads, yields one record per CDR3 protein. The table lists 160,000 or so distinct CDR3 sequences, about a sixth of them singletons. This clonotype has ten or more counts. Germline lookup yields CDR1 LGHNA and CDR2 YSLEER. The CDR3 runs 15 residues. The germline V and J ends were trimmed by 0 bases and 4 bases, with 13 bases remaining between them. The V call is TRBV4-3, the J call TRBJ2-7; D is tentatively TRBD1 or TRBD2 (5 bases each). The sample consisted of CD8+ T cells from PBMCs. This sequence originates from a human donor in good health (CMV status not recorded). Some clones in this sample may be carry-over from other donors' samples. This CDR3 reads CASSQEIGTAYEQYF. CDR3 DNA sequence: TGCGCCAGCAGCCAAGAGATTGGGACGGCTTACGAGCAGTACTTC.